The 27 T cell receptor beta chains listed next were all sequenced from one sample in a study of shared clonotypes between healthy human individuals. Profiled with immunoSEQ multiplex PCR; TCRdb holds only in-frame clones, not every one. The profile shows fewer than 2.5 million clones, 80% to 95% of them singletons. The specimen sequenced was naive CD4+ T cells from PBMCs. This sample's subset: CD45RA+ positively selected. Receptor source: a man aged 18 to 30 in good health. Some clones in this sample may be carry-over from other donors' samples.

The chain links TRBV15 to TRBJ2-7; D is unresolved. This CDR3 contains 12 residues. The germline V gene has CDR1 LNHNV and CDR2 YYDKDF (reference sequence). V was pared by 0 bases and J by 6 bases, with 6 bases between. Here the CDR3 reads CATSRDEAEQYF. The CDR3 DNA reads TGTGCCACCAGCAGAGATGAGGCCGAGCAGTACTTC.

The chain recombines TRBV5-4 with TRBJ2-7, with 10 bases fitting TRBD1. The CDR3 runs to 14 residues. With 4 bases clipped from V and 5 bases from J, the junction kept 6 bases outside the gene matches. Germline V gives CDR1 SGHNT, CDR2 YYREEE (reference sequence). The DNA for the CDR3 is TGTGCCAGCAGCGCCGGACAGGGGGTCAACGAGCAGTACTTC. Protein sequence: CASSAGQGVNEQYF.

J is TRBJ2-1 and V is TRBV5-4, with TRBD2 identical over 7 bases. Losses at the gene ends were 4 bases for V and 0 bases for J; bases not matched to a gene: 7. The CDR3 totals 16 residues. Germline V CDR1 and CDR2: SGHNT, YYREEE (reference sequence). The CDR3: CASSPGGLSSYNEQFF. The CDR3 DNA follows: TGTGCCAGCAGCCCGGGGGGACTGAGCTCCTACAATGAGCAGTTCTTC.

The rearrangement joins TRBV18 to TRBJ2-1; the match to TRBD1 covers 9 bases. The germline V gene has CDR1 KGHSH and CDR2 LQKENI. The J segment lost 9 bases and the V segment lost 6 bases, leaving 9 bases of the junction unmatched. The CDR3 has 14 residues. CDR3 nucleotide sequence: TGTGCCAGCTCTCAAACCGGGACAGGGTCTGAGCAGTTCTTC. This codes for CASSQTGTGSEQFF.

This chain links TRBV6-1 with TRBJ2-3, with 7 bases lining up with TRBD1. The CDR3 has 15 residues. Germline trimming cut 11 bases from V and 6 bases from J; bases unmatched to any gene: 17. Per germline, CDR1 MNHNS and CDR2 SASEGT. The CDR3 region is CAGNTGDVAGDTQYF. In DNA, the CDR3 is TGTGCCGGAAACACAGGGGACGTCGCCGGGGATACGCAGTATTTT.

This clone occurred once. V usage is TRBV27 and J usage is TRBJ1-5, with TRBD1 identical over 7 bases. J was trimmed by 2 bases and V by 3 bases; bases with no gene match: 4. The CDR3 length is 15 residues. The germline gives CDR1 MNHEY, CDR2 SMNVEV (reference sequence). CDR3 amino acids: CASSFHGQGNQPQHF. The CDR3 nucleotides are TGTGCCAGCAGTTTCCATGGACAGGGCAATCAGCCCCAGCATTTT.

The V gene is TRBV7-9, the J gene TRBJ2-5; a possible D gene is TRBD1 (5 bases). Germline CDR1 is SEHNR and CDR2 is FQNEAQ (reference sequence). CDR3 length equals 16 residues. The V and J ends lost 2 bases and 0 bases respectively, with 13 bases between them. CDR3 bases: TGTGCCAGCAGCTTACGGACAAACCGTAACCAAGAGACCCAGTACTTC. Residues: CASSLRTNRNQETQYF. The complete variable domain, with remaining parts taken from reference TRBV7-9 and TRBJ2-5, reads DTGVSQNPRHKITKRGQNVTFRCDPISEHNRLYWYRQTLGQGPEFLTYFQNEAQLEKSRLLSDRFSAERPKGSFSTLEIQRTEQGDSAMYLCASSLRTNRNQETQYFGPGTRLLVL.

The rearrangement uses TRBV2 and TRBJ2-5; 10 positions match TRBD1. The V gene's germline CDR1 is SNHLY and CDR2 FYNNEI. The CDR3 consists of 15 residues. The V gene end was trimmed by 6 bases and the J gene end by 5 bases; junction bases not matched to a gene: 9. CDR3: CASSYPTGGKETQYF. The DNA for the CDR3 is TGTGCCAGCAGCTATCCGACAGGGGGCAAGGAGACCCAGTACTTC. The entire variable domain, with the rest obtained from reference TRBV2 and TRBJ2-5, is as follows: EPEVTQTPSHQVTQMGQEVILRCVPISNHLYFYWYRQILGQKVEFLVSFYNNEISEKSEIFDDQFSVERPDGSNFTLKIRSTKLEDSAMYFCASSYPTGGKETQYFGPGTRLLVL.

V usage is TRBV27 and J usage is TRBJ1-1, with 10 bases fitting TRBD1. The germline V gene encodes CDR1 MNHEY and CDR2 SMNVEV (reference sequence). The CDR3 is 16 residues long. V dropped 2 bases and J dropped 0; count of bases not matched to a gene: 3. The CDR3 sequence is CASSLRQGALNTEAFF. In nucleotides, the CDR3 is TGTGCCAGCAGTTTAAGACAGGGGGCCCTGAACACTGAAGCTTTCTTT.

The gene calls are TRBV2 and TRBJ2-3; D is unclear. With 7 bases removed from V and 0 bases from J, the gap between germline ends came to 8 bases. The germline V gene has CDR1 SNHLY and CDR2 FYNNEI. This CDR3 has 13 amino acids. CDR3 in amino acids: CASKAESTDTQYF. DNA of the CDR3: TGTGCCAGCAAGGCCGAGAGCACAGATACGCAGTATTTT. The full variable domain, with the rest looked up from reference TRBV2 and TRBJ2-3, is EPEVTQTPSHQVTQMGQEVILRCVPISNHLYFYWYRQILGQKVEFLVSFYNNEISEKSEIFDDQFSVERPDGSNFTLKIRSTKLEDSAMYFCASKAESTDTQYFGPGTRLTVL.

This clone occurred once. This chain joins TRBV6-1 and TRBJ2-3, with D maybe TRBD2 (5 bases). The CDR3 is 13 residues long. CDR1 is MNHNS, CDR2 SASEGT, per germline. V gave up 8 bases and J gave up 1 base, with 10 bases separating them. CDR3 residues: CASDLGGTDTQYF. CDR3 sequence (DNA): TGTGCCAGCGATCTCGGGGGCACAGATACGCAGTATTTT.

The chain carries TRBV11-3 and TRBJ2-6, with D unclear. V was clipped by 3 bases and J by 5 bases, with 17 bases between them. The CDR3 sequence is 17 residues long. From germline, CDR1 is SGHNT and CDR2 YENEEA. The CDR3 DNA reads TGTGCCAGCAGCTTGAAGATTCGACAAAGTCGGGCCAACGTCCTGACTTTC. Translation: CASSLKIRQSRANVLTF.

V gene TRBV6-5 combines with J gene TRBJ2-7; D is undetermined. The germline V gene has CDR1 MNHEY and CDR2 SVGAGI. The CDR3 consists of 15 residues. The V end lost 0 bases, the J end lost 2 bases, and 11 bases lay between the germline ends. CDR3 sequence reads: CASSYSWTETYEQYF. CDR3 in DNA: TGTGCCAGCAGTTACTCCTGGACGGAAACCTACGAGCAGTACTTC.

The chain carries TRBV14 and TRBJ2-7; 8 bases fit TRBD1. V lost 2 bases and J lost 5; bases outside the gene matches: 11. From germline, CDR1 is SGHDN and CDR2 FVKESK. The CDR3 sequence is 16 residues long. The CDR3 bases are TGTGCCAGCAGCCAAACTAGGAGGACAGGGATAAACGAGCAGTACTTC. Its translation is CASSQTRRTGINEQYF.

A single count supports this clone. The J gene is TRBJ2-3, the V gene TRBV5-4, with a tentative D call TRBD2 (6 bases). Germline V gene sequence: CDR1 SGHNT, CDR2 YYREEE (reference sequence). The CDR3 runs to 15 residues. Trimming left V 0 bases short and J 4 bases short, with 12 bases between. In nucleotides, the CDR3 is TGTGCCAGCAGCTTGGGAAGCGGAGGGGCAGATACGCAGTATTTT. It translates to CASSLGSGGADTQYF.

The sample holds one count of this clone. The chain employs TRBV4-1 and TRBJ2-3; 7 bases are a match to TRBD2. CDR3 length: 14 amino acids. Trimming removed 4 bases from V and 6 bases from J; junction bases left unmatched: 7. CDR1 MGHRA and CDR2 YSYEKL come from the germline V gene. The CDR3 loop is CASSRSAGLDTQYF. The CDR3 region has the DNA TGCGCCAGCAGCCGGTCAGCGGGATTGGATACGCAGTATTTT.

V gene TRBV27 combines with J gene TRBJ1-1; D unclear. Germline lookup yields CDR1 MNHEY and CDR2 SMNVEV (reference sequence). V was trimmed by 6 bases and J by 4 bases, leaving 6 bases between them. The CDR3 has 11 residues. In DNA, the CDR3 is TGTGCCAGCAGAACCCGCACTGAAGCTTTCTTT. Its protein is CASRTRTEAFF.

This chain connects TRBV7-9 to TRBJ1-4; D might be TRBD1 (5 bases). This CDR3 spans 16 amino acids. The ends were cut back, 0 bases at V and 3 bases at J, with 11 bases in the middle. Germline-derived CDR1 and CDR2 are SEHNR and FQNEAQ (reference sequence). CDR3 sequence: CASSLAPGLSNEKLFF. CDR3 DNA: TGTGCCAGCAGCTTAGCACCGGGACTGTCTAATGAAAAACTGTTTTTT.

The V call is TRBV7-2, the J call TRBJ2-1, with 14 nucleotides matching TRBD2. This CDR3 spans 15 amino acids. The germline V gene encodes CDR1 SGHTA and CDR2 FQGNSA. The ends lost 5 bases at V and 7 bases at J; junction bases unmatched: 4. CDR3 coding DNA: TGTGCCAGCAGCCCCCGGACTAGCGGGAGGAATGAGCAGTTCTTC. Amino acids: CASSPRTSGRNEQFF.

The genes are TRBV28 and TRBJ1-5; TRBD1 matches 7 bases. V shed 6 bases and J 5 bases; nucleotides not matched to a gene: 10. This CDR3 comprises 15 residues. CDR1 MDHEN and CDR2 SYDVKM come from the germline V gene. The chain's CDR3 is CASSDRQGGHQPQHF. The CDR3 DNA reads as TGTGCCAGCAGCGATCGACAGGGAGGGCATCAGCCCCAGCATTTT.

This clone was detected once. The chain has TRBV19 and TRBJ2-7; possible D gene TRBD2, 6 bases. V shed 5 bases and J shed 4 bases, with 24 bases lying between them. In germline, CDR1 is LNHDA, CDR2 SQIVND (reference sequence). The CDR3 sequence is 17 residues long. The CDR3 DNA reads as TGTGCCAGTAGTTCCCACCATGGGCGGGACGGCAAATACGAGCAGTACTTC. It encodes CASSSHHGRDGKYEQYF.

V is TRBV7-2 and J is TRBJ1-5; the match to TRBD1 covers 7 bases. J lost 7 bases, V lost 1 base, and 10 bases had no gene match. The germline V gene encodes CDR1 SGHTA and CDR2 FQGNSA. This CDR3 contains 16 residues. In nucleotides, the CDR3 is TGTGCCAGCAGCTTAGGGGGCAGGGGGTTGGAACAGCCCCAGCATTTT. Translating gives CASSLGGRGLEQPQHF.

The rearrangement joins TRBV19 to TRBJ2-5, with unresolved D. This CDR3 has 14 residues. V was shortened by 0 bases and J by 7 bases, with 12 bases between the two germline ends. Germline assignment: CDR1 LNHDA and CDR2 SQIVND (reference sequence). This CDR3 is CASSIDARSRTQYF. CDR3 nucleotides: TGTGCCAGTAGTATAGATGCCCGGAGTAGGACCCAGTACTTC.

The chain carries TRBV12-5 and TRBJ2-3; 12 bases map to TRBD2. Per germline, CDR1 LGHNT and CDR2 FRNRAP. Unmatched junction bases numbered 12, after V lost 7 bases and J lost 1 base. The CDR3 is 18 amino acids. CDR3 bases: TGTGCTAGTGCTGCGGGAAGACTAGCGGGAGCGGGCACAGATACGCAGTATTTT. This translates into CASAAGRLAGAGTDTQYF. Full variable domain (rest looked up from reference TRBV12-5 and TRBJ2-3): DARVTQTPRHKVTEMGQEVTMRCQPILGHNTVFWYRQTMMQGLELLAYFRNRAPLDDSGMPKDRFSAEMPDATLATLKIQPSEPRDSAVYFCASAAGRLAGAGTDTQYFGPGTRLTVL.

The J gene is TRBJ2-3, the V gene TRBV19; 10 nucleotides align to TRBD1. The germline gives CDR1 LNHDA, CDR2 SQIVND (reference sequence). This CDR3 has 17 residues. The J segment lost 2 bases and the V segment lost 5 bases, leaving 10 bases of the junction unmatched. Here the CDR3 reads CASSRPGTGAPTDTQYF. The CDR3 DNA sequence: TGTGCCAGTAGTCGTCCCGGGACAGGGGCTCCCACAGATACGCAGTATTTT.

This clone showed up just once. The chain has TRBV2 and TRBJ1-2, with D possibly TRBD1 on 6 matching bases. The V and J ends lost 2 bases and 4 bases respectively, with 8 bases between them. The CDR3 runs to 13 residues. Germline assignment: CDR1 SNHLY and CDR2 FYNNEI. In DNA form, the CDR3 reads TGTGCCAGCAGTGAAAGACAGGCCTATGGCTACACCTTC. It translates to CASSERQAYGYTF.

This chain connects TRBV5-4 to TRBJ2-5; 7 bases are shared with TRBD2. CDR3 length equals 13 residues. Germline V gene sequence: CDR1 SGHNT, CDR2 YYREEE (reference sequence). Trimming took 5 bases from V and 4 from J; bases not matched to a gene: 5. In DNA form, the CDR3 reads TGTGCCAGCAGTAAGGCTAGCGGAGAGACCCAGTACTTC. Translated, it gives CASSKASGETQYF. Full variable domain (missing parts from reference TRBV5-4 and TRBJ2-5): ETGVTQSPTHLIKTRGQQVTLRCSSQSGHNTVSWYQQALGQGPQFIFQYYREEENGRGNFPPRFSGLQFPNYSSELNVNALELDDSALYLCASSKASGETQYFGPGTRLLVL.